The rows below give T cell receptor beta chains drawn from one sample of a study of OX40 agonist ivuxolimab in advanced cancers. Sequencing used immunoSEQ multiplex PCR; TCRdb keeps in-frame clones, though not all of them. The sample has approximately 63,000 clones, about nine tenths seen once. The input for sequencing was CD4+ or CD8+ T cells sorted from blood, taken in a trial of the OX40 agonist ivuxolimab. Every receptor here comes from an adult with an advanced solid tumor such as melanoma, head and neck, liver or kidney cancer. The CDR3 runs from the conserved cysteine through the conserved F or W. A D gene is named only where the DNA matches it firmly. Clone sizes are given selectively: once, few, many, or a class where the clone is expanded.

DNA,CDR3,V,size,D,J
TGTGCCTGGAGGGGGTCGAACTATGGCTACACCTTC,CAWRGSNYGYTF,TRBV30,once,.,TRBJ1-2
TGTGCCAGCAGCCTCTCCCAGACACGCGCTGAAGCTTTCTTT,CASSLSQTRAEAFF,TRBV7-9,few,.,TRBJ1-1
TGTGCCAGCAGCTTAGGTGGGGGAAGATACGAGCAGTACTTC,CASSLGGGRYEQYF,TRBV6-6,.,.,TRBJ2-7
TGTGCCAGCAGTGAAGAGGGGGGGCAGCCCCAGCATTTT,CASSEEGGQPQHF,TRBV6-1,once,.,TRBJ1-5
TGCGCCAGCAGCTTACAGGGATCGTCGAACACCATATATTTT,CASSLQGSSNTIYF,TRBV5-1,.,.,TRBJ1-3
TGTGCCTGGAGGTGGCAGGGATTTGGTGATGGCTACACCTTC,CAWRWQGFGDGYTF,TRBV30,.,.,TRBJ1-2
TGTGCCAGCAGCTCGACAGGGTCACACAATGAGCAGTTCTTC,CASSSTGSHNEQFF,TRBV5-6,.,TRBD1,TRBJ2-1
TGTGCCATCAGTGGGACCGGGACTAGCGGGAGTGATGAGCAGTTCTTC,CAISGTGTSGSDEQFF,TRBV10-3,.,TRBD2,TRBJ2-1
TGTGCCAGCAGCTTAGGATGGGGTAGAAGCCAAGAGACCCAGTACTTC,CASSLGWGRSQETQYF,TRBV7-8,.,.,TRBJ2-5
TGTGCCAGCAGCTTAGACTCACACAGCTCCTACGAGCAGTACTTC,CASSLDSHSSYEQYF,TRBV11-1,few,.,TRBJ2-7
TGTGCCAGCGGGACTGATTATGGAAACACCATATATTTT,CASGTDYGNTIYF,TRBV10-3,.,.,TRBJ1-3
TGTGCCAGCTCACCCAGTCCCCGGGGAACTAATGAAAAACTGTTTTTT,CASSPSPRGTNEKLFF,TRBV18,.,.,TRBJ1-4
TGCGCCAGCAGCCAGGACCGCTTGACAGGGTGGTTCTTC,CASSQDRLTGWFF,TRBV4-1,.,TRBD1,TRBJ2-1
TGTGCCAGCAGAAAAGGACAGGGGGCACAGACCCAGTACTTC,CASRKGQGAQTQYF,TRBV6-5,once,TRBD1,TRBJ2-5
TGCGCCAGCAGCGCCGGTTCTAGCGGGAGAGAAGAGACCCAGTACTTC,CASSAGSSGREETQYF,TRBV5-1,.,TRBD2,TRBJ2-5
TGTGCCAGCAGTGTTCAAGCGTACACCGGGGAGCTGTTTTTT,CASSVQAYTGELFF,TRBV2,.,.,TRBJ2-2
TGCGCCAGCACCGACCGGGACGGTTGGGGAGAGCAGTACTTC,CASTDRDGWGEQYF,TRBV5-1,once,.,TRBJ2-7
TGTGCCAGCAGTGAAGCGCCCCGAGACTATGGCTACACCTTC,CASSEAPRDYGYTF,TRBV6-1,few,.,TRBJ1-2
TGTGCCAGCAGCAATAGCGGGAGGGGATACGAGCAGTACTTC,CASSNSGRGYEQYF,TRBV28,.,TRBD2,TRBJ2-7
TGCGCCAGCAGTTCAACGGGGGAATATGGCTACACCTTC,CASSSTGEYGYTF,TRBV5-1,.,.,TRBJ1-2
TGTGCCAGCAGTGTCTTCGGGTGGGGAATGAACACTGAAGCTTTCTTT,CASSVFGWGMNTEAFF,TRBV6-1,once,.,TRBJ1-1
TGTGCCAGTATCGGACAGGGGGTTCGGAACACTGAAGCTTTCTTT,CASIGQGVRNTEAFF,TRBV19,.,TRBD1,TRBJ1-1
TGTGCCAGCAGCTTGCGTTCGGTCAGTTACAATGAGCAGTTCTTC,CASSLRSVSYNEQFF,TRBV5-6,.,.,TRBJ2-1
TGTGCCAGCAGTCTAACGGGACCCGCCTACGAGCAGTACTTC,CASSLTGPAYEQYF,TRBV27,.,.,TRBJ2-7